The sequence of this T cell receptor beta chain was determined in a study of T cell repertoires in cytomegalovirus infection. Study context: Both a matching HLA type and CMV infection were indicated by public TCR beta signatures.

The length of the CDR3 is 17 residues. V gave up 6 bases and J gave up 9 bases; unmatched junction bases: 16. In germline, CDR1 is KGHSH, CDR2 LQKENI. As for this clonotype: The antigen is unknown.

Study outcomes and limitations: The ex vivo response was dominated by HLA-C-restricted CMV-specific TCR beta clonotypes.

MiXCR, run by TCRdb on the reads, gives a single entry per CDR3 protein. The sample has approximately 550,000 distinct CDR3 sequences, approximately 15% seen once. The chain couples TRBV18 to TRBJ2-1; TRBD2 aligns across 11 bases. The receptor comes from a human donor in good health (CMV status not recorded). Some clones in this sample may be carry-over from other donors' samples. The material sequenced was CD8+ T cells from PBMCs. The CDR3 nucleotides are TGTGCCAGCTCCCAAACGGGAACTAGCGGGAGTTATGGTGAGCAGTTCTTC. It specifies CASSQTGTSGSYGEQFF.